A single sample gave rise to the 8 T cell receptor beta chains below, sequenced in a study of beta chain features in type 1 diabetes. The authors reverse transcribed all of the isolated RNA, so sequencing captured expressed TCRB transcripts. TCRdb's table, derived via immunoSEQ multiplex PCR, lists solely in-frame clones and lacks some. This sample has 140,000 to 150,000 clones, with 48% found just once. Sequencing used Tregs from blood. These receptors originate from a man aged 18 to 29 in good health.

The rearrangement joins TRBV14 to TRBJ1-5; D gene uncertain. Germline V gene lookup returns CDR1 SGHDN and CDR2 FVKESK. This CDR3 spans 13 amino acids. Trimming took off 4 bases at V and 6 bases at J, with 10 bases between the two ends. CDR3 region: CASSLLEGQPQHF. CDR3 coding DNA: TGTGCCAGCAGCCTCCTTGAGGGTCAGCCCCAGCATTTT.

This clone was counted between two and nine times. The chain links TRBV28 to TRBJ1-2; D uncertain. The germline V gene encodes CDR1 MDHEN and CDR2 SYDVKM. The CDR3 has 13 residues. Between the trimmed V and J ends, which lost 6 bases and 6 bases, there was a span of 14 bases. In DNA, the CDR3 is TGTGCCAGCAGGACGCCCGGGCGGGATGGCTACACCTTC. Translation: CASRTPGRDGYTF.

This clone was counted between two and nine times. V is TRBV10-3 and J is TRBJ1-4; 12 bases align to TRBD1. CDR1 and CDR2 from the germline V gene are ENHRY and SYGVKD. The CDR3 sequence is 13 residues long. V shed 8 bases and J 8 bases; nucleotides not matched to a gene: 3. The CDR3 sequence: CAIGTGGKEKLFF. The CDR3 DNA reads as TGTGCCATCGGGACAGGGGGCAAAGAAAAACTGTTTTTT.

The rearrangement uses TRBV18 and TRBJ1-2; D perhaps matches TRBD1 (5 bases). CDR1 is KGHSH, CDR2 LQKENI, per germline. V was shortened by 3 bases and J by 3 bases, with 5 bases between the two germline ends. There are 12 residues in the CDR3. In nucleotides, the CDR3 is TGTGCCAGCTCACCGACAGACTATGGCTACACCTTC. Protein sequence: CASSPTDYGYTF.

This clone was counted only a few times. This chain joins TRBV5-6 and TRBJ1-6; D is perhaps TRBD1 (6 bases). The CDR3 consists of 15 residues. With 4 bases removed from V and 8 bases from J, the gap between germline ends came to 16 bases. CDR1 is SGHDT and CDR2 is YYEEEE in the germline V gene. CDR3 residues: CASSPSPGGHSPLHF. Here the CDR3 DNA reads TGTGCCAGCAGCCCCTCTCCGGGGGGCCATTCACCCCTCCACTTT.

The chain couples TRBV28 to TRBJ1-5, with D hard to call. This CDR3 contains 14 residues. Germline V lookup: CDR1 MDHEN, CDR2 SYDVKM. V lost 3 bases, J lost 2 bases, and 8 bases lay in between. The CDR3 DNA reads TGTGCCAGCAGTTTGTCAGGCCGCAATCAGCCCCAGCATTTT. Its translation: CASSLSGRNQPQHF.

The CDR3 region is CASSFSGGKDTQYF. The CDR3 bases are TGTGCCAGCAGCTTTTCCGGGGGGAAAGATACGCAGTATTTT. This sequence joins TRBV7-3 and TRBJ2-3, with 7 positions matching TRBD2. Germline V gene data show CDR1 as SGHTA and CDR2 as FQGTGA. After removal of 3 bases from V and 5 bases from J, the junction contained 5 bases not matched to a gene. CDR3 length: 14 residues.

This clone has a handful of counts. This sequence joins TRBV7-2 and TRBJ1-2; D call uncertain. The CDR3 covers 13 residues. The ends were cut back, 5 bases at V and 0 bases at J, with 7 bases in the middle. The germline V gene encodes CDR1 SGHTA and CDR2 FQGNSA. CDR3 sequence reads: CASSPGSNYGYTF. The DNA of the CDR3 is TGTGCCAGCAGCCCCGGGTCTAACTATGGCTACACCTTC.